One and the same sample provided the 15 T cell receptor beta chains below, sequenced in a study of blood T cell repertoires in COVID-19. This table comes from immunoSEQ multiplex PCR, and its TCRdb copy is limited to in-frame clones, with some not included. The sample records some 150,000 clones, approximately 87% being singletons. The material sequenced was peripheral blood. The receptors here all came from a woman in her sixties or seventies with COVID-19, enrolled during active disease.

The sample holds one count of this clone. The chain carries TRBV6-5 and TRBJ2-2; no clear D. This CDR3 comprises 14 residues. From germline, CDR1 is MNHEY and CDR2 SVGAGI. Between the trimmed V and J ends, which lost 6 bases and 1 base, there was a span of 9 bases. CDR3 amino acids: CASSPEVNTGELFF. Here the CDR3 DNA reads TGTGCCAGCAGCCCAGAGGTGAACACCGGGGAGCTGTTTTTT.

The chain joins TRBV13 to TRBJ2-1, with a tentative D call TRBD2 (5 bases). The CDR3 length is 15 residues. CDR1 is PRHDT and CDR2 is FYEKMQ in the germline V gene (reference sequence). V lost 8 bases to trimming and J lost 2 bases, with 16 bases between them. The CDR3 here is CASSPYLAPYNEQFF. The CDR3, as DNA: TGTGCCAGCTCGCCATATCTAGCCCCCTACAATGAGCAGTTCTTC. Using reference TRBV13 and TRBJ2-1 for the parts outside the CDR3, the full variable domain is AAGVIQSPRHLIKEKRETATLKCYPIPRHDTVYWYQQGPGQDPQFLISFYEKMQSDKGSIPDRFSAQQFSDYHSELNMSSLELGDSALYFCASSPYLAPYNEQFFGPGTRLTVL.

The rearrangement uses TRBV7-2 and TRBJ2-1; D might be TRBD2 (6 bases). The CDR3 is 17 residues long. CDR1 and CDR2 from the germline V gene are SGHTA and FQGNSA. With 2 bases removed from V and 7 bases from J, the gap between germline ends came to 21 bases. The CDR3 coding sequence is TGTGCCAGCAGCTTACTTAGCGGAACCAACCGGAGGAATGAGCAGTTCTTC. This sequence encodes CASSLLSGTNRRNEQFF.

The V and J genes are TRBV28 and TRBJ2-7; TRBD2 matches at 13 bases. The ends lost 6 bases at V and 6 bases at J; junction bases unmatched: 11. The CDR3 runs 16 residues. Germline V CDR1 and CDR2: MDHEN, SYDVKM. CDR3 coding DNA: TGTGCCAGCAGAGCCCCGGGACTAGCGGGATCTACCGAGCAGTACTTC. This sequence encodes CASRAPGLAGSTEQYF.

The gene calls are TRBV7-3 and TRBJ2-2; TRBD2 matches at 7 bases. This CDR3 region has 17 residues. CDR1 SGHTA and CDR2 FQGTGA come from the germline V gene. V lost 0 bases and J lost 3; bases outside the gene matches: 7. The DNA for the CDR3 is TGTGCCAGCAGCTTAACGGAGCGGGGCAGAGACACCGGGGAGCTGTTTTTT. The encoded protein is CASSLTERGRDTGELFF.

Note on this clone: The same CDR3 is also encoded by other DNA sequences in this sample. The V gene is TRBV5-1, the J gene TRBJ2-5, with D uncertain. The CDR3 extends over 12 amino acids. V was shortened by 0 bases and J by 4 bases, with 4 bases between the two germline ends. Germline CDR1 reads SGHRS; CDR2 reads YFSETQ. The CDR3, as DNA: TGCGCCAGCAGCTTGGCCAGAGAGACCCAGTACTTC. Translated: CASSLARETQYF. Full variable domain (rest looked up from reference TRBV5-1 and TRBJ2-5): KAGVTQTPRYLIKTRGQQVTLSCSPISGHRSVSWYQQTPGQGLQFLFEYFSETQRNKGNFPGRFSGRQFSNSRSEMNVSTLELGDSALYLCASSLARETQYFGPGTRLLVL.

The chain employs TRBV3-1 (or the pseudogene TRBV3-2) and TRBJ2-2; 7 bases line up with TRBD1. V lost 3 bases to trimming and J lost 1 base; unmatched junction nucleotides: 8. CDR3 length: 17 amino acids. The germline V gene encodes CDR1 LGHDT and CDR2 YNNKEL (reference sequence). CDR3 nucleotides: TGTGCCAGCAGCCAGATCCCGGGACAGCTGAACACCGGGGAGCTGTTTTTT. It codes for CASSQIPGQLNTGELFF.

This chain uses TRBV18 with TRBJ1-1; TRBD1 aligns across 8 bases. The CDR3 extends over 14 amino acids. The junction had 6 bases not matched to a gene; V was cut back by 4 bases and J by 5 bases. Germline V gives CDR1 KGHSH, CDR2 LQKENI. CDR3 DNA sequence: TGTGCCAGCTCACACGACAGGGGTGGAACTGAAGCTTTCTTT. Its protein is CASSHDRGGTEAFF.

V is TRBV24-1 and J is TRBJ1-5; 7 bases map to TRBD1. V was clipped by 4 bases and J by 0 bases; unmatched bases: 5. CDR3 length: 16 amino acids. Germline V gives CDR1 KGHDR, CDR2 SFDVKD. The chain's CDR3 is CATSDLDRVSNQPQHF. CDR3 coding DNA: TGTGCCACCAGTGACTTAGACAGGGTTAGCAATCAGCCCCAGCATTTT.

The rearrangement uses TRBV29-1 and TRBJ1-1; no firm D call. There are 13 residues in the CDR3. The germline V gene has CDR1 SQVTM and CDR2 ANQGSEA. V was shortened by 8 bases and J by 0 bases, with 13 bases between the two germline ends. The CDR3 DNA reads as TGCAGCATCCGAGAACAGATGAACACTGAAGCTTTCTTT. Translating it yields CSIREQMNTEAFF.

V and J are TRBV27 and TRBJ2-7, with D possibly being TRBD2 (6 bases). V was shortened by 2 bases and J by 3 bases, with 14 bases between the two germline ends. The CDR3 runs to 15 residues. Germline loops: CDR1 MNHEY, CDR2 SMNVEV (reference sequence). This CDR3 reads CASSLLPGEHYEQYF. CDR3 in DNA: TGTGCCAGCAGTTTACTCCCGGGAGAGCACTACGAGCAGTACTTC.

The chain is built from TRBV10-3 and TRBJ1-5; weak D call: TRBD1 (5 bases). Germline V CDR1 and CDR2: ENHRY, SYGVKD. V was pared by 6 bases and J by 2 bases, with 20 bases between. The CDR3 runs 17 residues. In DNA form, the CDR3 reads TGTGCCATCAGGGCCGGGACTCTTGGGATTGGCAATCAGCCCCAGCATTTT. It encodes CAIRAGTLGIGNQPQHF.

The chain joins TRBV29-1 to TRBJ2-5; D is possibly TRBD1 (6 bases). This CDR3 comprises 13 residues. CDR1 SQVTM and CDR2 ANQGSEA come from the germline V gene. The germline V and J ends were trimmed by 4 bases and 5 bases, with 14 bases remaining between them. CDR3 sequence (DNA): TGCAGCGTTGGGACAGTTGTGGGCGAGACCCAGTACTTC. Translating gives CSVGTVVGETQYF.

The chain combines TRBV24-1 with TRBJ2-1; TRBD2 aligns across 7 bases. The length of the CDR3 is 13 residues. Germline loops: CDR1 KGHDR, CDR2 SFDVKD. V lost 5 bases, J lost 9 bases, and 6 bases stayed unmatched. The DNA of the CDR3 is TGTGCCACCAGTGTTAAGCGGGATAGTGAGCAGTTCTTC. Protein sequence: CATSVKRDSEQFF.

The sample holds a few counts of this clone. V is TRBV30 and J is TRBJ1-5; 10 bases line up with TRBD1. The CDR3 spans 15 residues. CDR1 and CDR2 (germline): GTSNPN, SVGIG (reference sequence). The V gene end was trimmed by 2 bases and the J gene end by 5 bases; junction bases not matched to a gene: 6. The CDR3, as DNA: TGTGCCTGGAGTCGGGACAGGGGTAGGGATCAGCCCCAGCATTTT. This encodes CAWSRDRGRDQPQHF.